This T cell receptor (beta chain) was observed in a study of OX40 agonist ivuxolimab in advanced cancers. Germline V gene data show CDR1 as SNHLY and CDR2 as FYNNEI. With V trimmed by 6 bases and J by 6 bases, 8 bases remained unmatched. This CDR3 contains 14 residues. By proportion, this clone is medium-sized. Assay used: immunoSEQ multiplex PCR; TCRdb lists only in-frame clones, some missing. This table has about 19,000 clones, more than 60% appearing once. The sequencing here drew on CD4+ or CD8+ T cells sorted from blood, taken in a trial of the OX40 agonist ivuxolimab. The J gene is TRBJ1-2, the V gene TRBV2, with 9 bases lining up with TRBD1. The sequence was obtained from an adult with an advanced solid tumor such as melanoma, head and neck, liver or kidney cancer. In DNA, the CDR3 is TGTGCCAGCAGAGGTCCGGGACAGGGTGATGGCTACACCTTC. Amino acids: CASRGPGQGDGYTF. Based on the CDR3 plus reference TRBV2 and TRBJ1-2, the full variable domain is EPEVTQTPSHQVTQMGQEVILRCVPISNHLYFYWYRQILGQKVEFLVSFYNNEISEKSEIFDDQFSVERPDGSNFTLKIRSTKLEDSAMYFCASRGPGQGDGYTFGSGTRLTVV.